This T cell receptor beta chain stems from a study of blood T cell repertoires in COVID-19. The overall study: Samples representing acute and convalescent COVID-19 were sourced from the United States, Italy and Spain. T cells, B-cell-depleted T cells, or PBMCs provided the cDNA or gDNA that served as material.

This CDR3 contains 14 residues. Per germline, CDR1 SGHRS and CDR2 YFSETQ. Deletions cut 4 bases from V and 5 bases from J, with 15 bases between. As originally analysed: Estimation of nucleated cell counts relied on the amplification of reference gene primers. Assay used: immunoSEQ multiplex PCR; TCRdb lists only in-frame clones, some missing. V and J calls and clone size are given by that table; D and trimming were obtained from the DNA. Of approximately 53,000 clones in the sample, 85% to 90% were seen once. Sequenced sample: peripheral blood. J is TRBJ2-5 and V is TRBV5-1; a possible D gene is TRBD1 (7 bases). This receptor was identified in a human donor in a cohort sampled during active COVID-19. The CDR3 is CASSGGGAGETQYF. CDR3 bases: TGCGCCAGCAGCGGAGGGGGCGCGGGGGAGACCCAGTACTTC.